Described below is a single T cell receptor (beta chain) sequence and its context. The antigen it binds to is not known. No qualities accompany the bases; no much larger clone lies one base away. This sample was included in a study of blood T cell repertoires in COVID-19 (dated by TCRdb to the early 2020s). In terms of the full investigation: The collaborator samples originated in the United States, Italy and Spain and spanned the acute and convalescent phases of COVID-19. The prospective study material was composed of cDNA or gDNA derived from T cells, B-cell-depleted T cells, or PBMCs. The dataset comprised deeply sampled blood TCRbeta repertoires from subjects exposed to, actively infected with, or recovered from COVID-19. The repertoires were released in a freely available public database intended as a resource for research on the immune response to SARS-CoV-2. Samples were obtained from the ongoing ImmuneRACE study (first 160 participants) and from about 1,300 subjects provided by 6 global collaborators. The sample metadata nearly always contained a de-identified subject ID, COVID-19 status, age in years and sex. Where available, HLA class I and class II types were taken from metadata supplied by the sample provider and were not determined by assay-based typing.

CDR1 and CDR2 were assigned from the germline V gene as SGHTA and FQGNSA. The trim is 4 bases for V and 8 bases for J, with a gap of 22 bases between the germline ends. The CDR3 goes from the cysteine to the phenylalanine over 16 residues. The entry retains the CDR3 DNA only, 48 bases that are in frame from base 1. On the study overall, not on this receptor specifically: Clinical and demographic metadata were provided uncurated, with the amount varying by source and participant.

TCRbeta CDR3 regions were amplified from genomic DNA by means of the immunoSEQ Assay, a bias-controlled multiplex PCR. The source study handled its data this way. The number of nucleated cells in each sample was estimated from the amplification of reference gene primers within the assay. Sequence reads were collapsed and filtered to measure the absolute abundance of every unique TCRbeta CDR3 rearrangement. Productive Simpson clonality was computed per sample as the square root of Simpson's diversity index over productive rearrangements. The table was pulled from immuneACCESS by TCRdb, which kept in-frame rearrangements only. Such tables lose some clones; where checked, under half of the loss comes from unresolved V genes, and the rest has no known cause. V, J and clone size were drawn from that table, and D and trimming were deduced from the DNA. The sample table shows around 58,000 clones, and 80% to 95% are seen once. Approximately 14% of the sample is held by the ten biggest clonotypes.

Collaborating institutions collected whole blood in K2EDTA tubes following their own protocols. For TCRbeta analysis, collaborators shipped samples as frozen whole blood, isolated PBMCs, or DNA extracted from either of those sample types. The V and J segments used are TRBV7-2 and TRBJ2-3; TRBD2 is a possible D gene, resting on 6 matching bases. This receptor was obtained from a human donor with active COVID-19. The donor label of this sample is uncertain. The specimen sequenced was peripheral blood. CDR3 reads: CASSSQEATGGVTQYF. The nucleotide sequence reads as follows: TGTGCCAGCAGCTCGCAGGAGGCCACCGGGGGAGTTACGCAGTATTTT.